The 29 T cell receptor beta chains reported below all come from one sample, sequenced in a study of OX40 agonist ivuxolimab in advanced cancers. The repertoire was sequenced with immunoSEQ multiplex PCR; TCRdb's copy has only in-frame clones and lacks some. This sample has 50,000 to 60,000 clones, with 82% found just once. The sequencing used CD4+ or CD8+ T cells sorted from blood, collected in a trial of the OX40 agonist ivuxolimab. All receptors derive from an adult with an advanced solid tumor such as melanoma, head and neck, liver or kidney cancer.

The J gene is TRBJ1-1, the V gene TRBV7-9; possible D gene TRBD1, 6 bases. V was trimmed by 0 bases and J by 5 bases, leaving 16 bases between them. The V gene's germline CDR1 is SEHNR and CDR2 FQNEAQ (reference sequence). The CDR3 contains 16 residues. The CDR3: CASSLARGGAKTEAFF. CDR3 sequence (DNA): TGTGCCAGCAGCTTAGCCCGTGGGGGCGCGAAGACTGAAGCTTTCTTT.

This chain joins TRBV11-2 and TRBJ1-2, with 8 bases fitting TRBD1. Germline V gene sequence: CDR1 SGHAT, CDR2 FQNNGV. The CDR3 spans 14 residues. The trim removed 1 base at V and 2 bases at J, leaving 0 bases unmatched. The CDR3 DNA sequence: TGTGCCAGCAGCTTAGGGACAGGGAACTATGGCTACACCTTC. Protein product: CASSLGTGNYGYTF. Full variable domain (missing parts from reference TRBV11-2 and TRBJ1-2): EAGVAQSPRYKIIEKRQSVAFWCNPISGHATLYWYQQILGQGPKLLIQFQNNGVVDDSQLPKDRFSAERLKGVDSTLKIQPAKLEDSAVYLCASSLGTGNYGYTFGSGTRLTVV.

V gene TRBV5-4 combines with J gene TRBJ1-2; 9 bases align to TRBD1. The germline CDR1 and CDR2 sequences are SGHNT and YYREEE (reference sequence). The CDR3 totals 14 residues. The junction had 14 bases not matched to a gene; V was cut back by 4 bases and J by 13 bases. Here the CDR3 reads CASSLQGAPMAGTF. The CDR3 DNA is TGTGCCAGCAGCCTACAGGGGGCGCCCATGGCAGGCACCTTC.

CDR3 nucleotides: TGTGCCAGCAGCAAAAATACAGGGGTCGGCACAGATACGCAGTATTTT. As protein: CASSKNTGVGTDTQYF. This sequence joins TRBV5-5 and TRBJ2-3; 7 bases line up with TRBD1. This CDR3 has 16 amino acids. V lost 4 bases and J lost 1; bases outside the gene matches: 9. The germline CDR1 and CDR2 sequences are SGHKS and YYEKEE (reference sequence).

The chain joins TRBV2 to TRBJ2-1; possible D gene TRBD2, 6 bases. Between the trimmed V and J ends, which lost 2 bases and 9 bases, there was a span of 17 bases. The CDR3 has 15 residues. The V gene's germline CDR1 is SNHLY and CDR2 FYNNEI. The CDR3 bases are TGTGCCAGCAGTGAATGGGGGACTGGAGATGGTGAGCAGTTCTTC. Its translation: CASSEWGTGDGEQFF.

CDR3: CASSQGGKGEQYF. The CDR3 DNA reads as TGTGCCAGCAGCCAAGGGGGTAAGGGAGAGCAGTACTTC. V usage is TRBV7-3 and J usage is TRBJ2-7, with D possibly TRBD1 on 6 matching bases. Germline V gene lookup returns CDR1 SGHTA and CDR2 FQGTGA. This CDR3 region has 13 residues. V lost 5 bases to trimming and J lost 7 bases, with 15 bases between them.

This clone has a handful of counts. The J gene is TRBJ1-5, the V gene TRBV30, with D possibly matching TRBD1 (5 bases). CDR1 is GTSNPN, CDR2 SVGIG, per germline (reference sequence). The CDR3 totals 12 residues. V lost 4 bases and J lost 10, with 14 bases in between. The CDR3 reads CAWNVGAGPQHF. CDR3 nucleotides: TGTGCCTGGAATGTAGGGGCGGGACCCCAGCATTTT. The variable domain in full, with the rest retrieved from reference TRBV30 and TRBJ1-5, is SQTIHQWPATLVQPVGSPLSLECTVEGTSNPNLYWYRQAAGRGLQLLFYSVGIGQISSEVPQNLSASRPQDRQFILSSKKLLLSDSGFYLCAWNVGAGPQHFGDGTRLSIL.

This chain joins TRBV19 and TRBJ1-1; TRBD1 aligns across 8 bases. V lost 4 bases to trimming and J lost 7 bases; unmatched junction nucleotides: 2. Germline loops: CDR1 LNHDA, CDR2 SQIVND (reference sequence). The CDR3 totals 12 residues. CDR3 sequence (DNA): TGTGCCAGTAGTAAAGGGACAGGTGAAGCTTTCTTT. Residues: CASSKGTGEAFF.

This chain links TRBV7-2 with TRBJ2-7; 7 bases fit TRBD1. From germline, CDR1 is SGHTA and CDR2 FQGNSA. This CDR3 contains 12 residues. V lost 5 bases and J lost 5; bases outside the gene matches: 3. The CDR3 coding sequence is TGTGCCAGCAGCCGAGACAGGGACGAGCAGTACTTC. Its protein product is CASSRDRDEQYF. Full variable domain (rest looked up from reference TRBV7-2 and TRBJ2-7): GAGVSQSPSNKVTEKGKDVELRCDPISGHTALYWYRQSLGQGLEFLIYFQGNSAPDKSGLPSDRFSAERTGGSVSTLTIQRTQQEDSAVYLCASSRDRDEQYFGPGTRLTVT.

The rearrangement uses TRBV4-1 and TRBJ2-7; D uncertain. V was shortened by 1 base and J by 4 bases, with 14 bases between the two germline ends. This CDR3 has 15 residues. CDR1 MGHRA and CDR2 YSYEKL come from the germline V gene. For the CDR3, the DNA is TGCGCCAGCAGCCAAGGTTCCGGGCCTCGATACGAGCAGTACTTC. Amino acids: CASSQGSGPRYEQYF.

The CDR3 here is CAIRGGDRLSNEQFF. In DNA, the CDR3 is TGTGCCATCAGGGGGGGAGACCGCTTAAGCAATGAGCAGTTCTTC. This chain uses TRBV10-3 with TRBJ2-1; D may be TRBD2 (6 bases). CDR1 and CDR2 from the germline V gene are ENHRY and SYGVKD. The V end was cut by 6 bases, the J end by 6 bases, with 18 bases between. This CDR3 is built from 15 residues.

This chain uses TRBV5-1 with TRBJ2-1; 8 bases fit TRBD2. Germline trimming cut 1 base from V and 6 bases from J; bases unmatched to any gene: 9. Germline-derived CDR1 and CDR2 are SGHRS and YFSETQ. The CDR3 runs to 16 residues. CDR3 residues: CASSLIAGYGGNEQFF. The DNA for the CDR3 is TGCGCCAGCAGCTTGATAGCGGGGTACGGGGGCAATGAGCAGTTCTTC.

The chain employs TRBV14 and TRBJ2-2; D uncertain. This CDR3 has 15 residues. Trimming pared 4 bases from V and 5 bases from J, leaving 14 bases between. The germline CDR1 and CDR2 sequences are SGHDN and FVKESK. The CDR3, as DNA: TGTGCCAGCAGCCCCCCGGGTCATGGGACCGGGGAGCTGTTTTTT. This sequence encodes CASSPPGHGTGELFF.

This rearrangement joins TRBV29-1 to TRBJ2-1; 7 bases match TRBD2. This CDR3 contains 15 residues. The V and J ends lost 3 bases and 0 bases, in that order; junction bases with no gene match: 5. CDR1 SQVTM and CDR2 ANQGSEA come from the germline V gene. In DNA, the CDR3 is TGCAGCGTTGATGGCGGCGGGGGCTCCTACAATGAGCAGTTCTTC. Translating it yields CSVDGGGGSYNEQFF.

The chain combines TRBV6-1 with TRBJ1-2; TRBD1 matches 7 bases. Germline CDR1 reads MNHNS; CDR2 reads SASEGT. CDR3 length: 13 amino acids. J was trimmed by 4 bases and V by 7 bases; bases with no gene match: 6. CDR3 loop: CASMTGNSYGYTF. The CDR3 DNA reads TGTGCCAGCATGACAGGGAACAGCTATGGCTACACCTTC.

This clone appeared a few times. This sequence joins TRBV9 and TRBJ2-2, with D unclear. V was trimmed by 0 bases and J by 6 bases, leaving 9 bases between them. This CDR3 has 14 amino acids. Germline V gene lookup returns CDR1 SGDLS and CDR2 YYNGEE. CDR3 DNA sequence: TGTGCCAGCAGCGTAGCTATTAGAGCCGGGGAGCTGTTTTTT. It encodes CASSVAIRAGELFF.

The rearrangement joins TRBV7-2 to TRBJ2-3, with D hard to call. CDR1 and CDR2 (germline): SGHTA, FQGNSA. This CDR3 region has 15 residues. V was pared by 5 bases and J by 1 base, with 13 bases between. CDR3 nucleotides: TGTGCCAGCAGCCGCCTTCCGTTGGGCACAGATACGCAGTATTTT. Translation: CASSRLPLGTDTQYF.

The chain joins TRBV19 to TRBJ2-5; either TRBD1 or TRBD2 may supply D (5 bases each). The V end was cut by 7 bases, the J end by 5 bases, with 20 bases between. This CDR3 is 15 amino acids long. Germline assignment: CDR1 LNHDA and CDR2 SQIVND (reference sequence). CDR3 nucleotides: TGTGCCAGTATCCCAGGAGAGGGGAATTCGGAGACCCAGTACTTC. The encoded protein is CASIPGEGNSETQYF. Together with reference TRBV19 and TRBJ2-5, the CDR3 gives the full variable domain: DGGITQSPKYLFRKEGQNVTLSCEQNLNHDAMYWYRQDPGQGLRLIYYSQIVNDFQKGDIAEGYSVSREKKESFPLTVTSAQKNPTAFYLCASIPGEGNSETQYFGPGTRLLVL.

J is TRBJ2-1 and V is TRBV5-1, with a possible D match to TRBD2 (6 bases). Germline CDR1 is SGHRS and CDR2 is YFSETQ. With 0 bases removed from V and 6 bases from J, the gap between germline ends came to 16 bases. The CDR3 is made up of 16 amino acids. The CDR3 reads CASSLGISGEVNEQFF. CDR3 coding DNA: TGCGCCAGCAGCTTGGGAATTAGCGGTGAAGTCAATGAGCAGTTCTTC.

With respect to this clone: The same CDR3 is also encoded by other DNA sequences in this sample. The chain combines TRBV5-8 with TRBJ1-5, with D hard to call. V dropped 1 base and J dropped 3 bases, with 2 bases sitting between them. There are 12 residues in the CDR3. Germline-derived CDR1 and CDR2 are SGHTS and YDEGEE. In DNA, the CDR3 is TGTGCCAGCAGCTTGTACAATCAGCCCCAGCATTTT. Its translation is CASSLYNQPQHF.

The chain carries TRBV6-5 and TRBJ2-3; possible D gene TRBD2, 5 bases. The CDR3 sequence is 15 residues long. V gave up 2 bases and J gave up 4 bases, with 13 bases separating them. Germline CDR1 is MNHEY and CDR2 is SVGAGI. CDR3 in DNA: TGTGCCAGCAGTTACGGCTTAGGAGGAGCAGATACGCAGTATTTT. Amino acids: CASSYGLGGADTQYF.

The rearrangement joins TRBV6-1 to TRBJ1-6; D may be TRBD1 (5 bases). V was trimmed by 2 bases and J by 10 bases, leaving 15 bases between them. CDR1 and CDR2 from the germline V gene are MNHNS and SASEGT. This CDR3 has 15 residues. The CDR3 loop is CASSESWGEGSPLHF. DNA of the CDR3: TGTGCCAGCAGTGAATCCTGGGGCGAGGGGTCACCCCTCCACTTT.

The V call is TRBV12-5, the J call TRBJ1-1; the D is unclear. Germline-derived CDR1 and CDR2 are LGHNT and FRNRAP. The CDR3 is 16 amino acids. V was pared by 0 bases and J by 0 bases, with 11 bases between. CDR3 sequence (DNA): TGTGCTAGTGGTTTGGTAAGGATCGGGCTGAACACTGAAGCTTTCTTT. As protein: CASGLVRIGLNTEAFF.

Remarks on this clone: A much larger clone lies a single base off, so this may be a read error. This sequence joins TRBV7-3 and TRBJ2-7, with a possible D match to TRBD2 (5 bases). Trimming pared 3 bases from V and 1 base from J, leaving 7 bases between. CDR3 length: 13 residues. Germline values: CDR1 SGHTA, CDR2 FQGTGA. CDR3 in DNA: TGTGCCAGCAGCTTCGGCGGGTCCTACGAGCAGTACTTC. Translated, it gives CASSFGGSYEQYF.

V usage is TRBV5-4 and J usage is TRBJ1-1, with a weak D call TRBD1 (6 bases). Looked up from germline, CDR1 is SGHNT and CDR2 is YYREEE (reference sequence). The CDR3 length is 16 residues. With 4 bases removed from V and 2 bases from J, the gap between germline ends came to 18 bases. In nucleotides, the CDR3 is TGTGCCAGCAGCCCGTGGGGCGCCAGGGGAAACACTGAAGCTTTCTTT. It encodes CASSPWGARGNTEAFF.

The chain links TRBV5-1 to TRBJ2-4, with 7 bases matching TRBD1. The germline gives CDR1 SGHRS, CDR2 YFSETQ. CDR3 length: 13 residues. J was trimmed by 10 bases and V by 4 bases; bases with no gene match: 8. This CDR3 reads CASSLTGQLIQYF. The CDR3 DNA reads TGCGCCAGCAGCCTGACGGGACAGCTTATTCAGTACTTC. Looking up the rest from reference TRBV5-1 and TRBJ2-4 gives the full variable domain: KAGVTQTPRYLIKTRGQQVTLSCSPISGHRSVSWYQQTPGQGLQFLFEYFSETQRNKGNFPGRFSGRQFSNSRSEMNVSTLELGDSALYLCASSLTGQLIQYFGAGTRLSVL.

This chain uses TRBV27 with TRBJ1-2; D perhaps matches TRBD1 (6 bases). Trimming cost V 6 bases and J 2 bases, with 16 bases left between them. This CDR3 region has 15 residues. Germline V gene sequence: CDR1 MNHEY, CDR2 SMNVEV (reference sequence). CDR3: CASSPGGTNNYGYTF. As DNA, the CDR3 is TGTGCCAGCAGCCCGGGGGGGACAAACAACTATGGCTACACCTTC.

V is TRBV7-9 and J is TRBJ1-4, with D perhaps matching TRBD1 (6 bases). Trimming shortened V by 5 bases and J by 7 bases, and 20 bases separated the two germline ends. CDR3 length: 16 residues. Germline CDR1 and CDR2: SEHNR and FQNEAQ (reference sequence). CDR3 amino acids: CASSPSTGLIGEKLFF. In DNA, the CDR3 is TGTGCCAGCAGCCCTAGTACAGGGTTAATCGGTGAAAAACTGTTTTTT.

This chain uses TRBV5-1 with TRBJ2-6; D not resolved. V lost 6 bases, J lost 4 bases, and 14 bases lay in between. This CDR3 has 15 amino acids. The germline V gene has CDR1 SGHRS and CDR2 YFSETQ. The DNA of the CDR3 is TGCGCCAGCACATTTGGCATCTCCGGGGCCAACGTCCTGACTTTC. It codes for CASTFGISGANVLTF.